The next 13 T cell receptor beta chains were all read from a single sample in a study of control samples from healthy donors and cancer patients. TCRdb's table, derived via immunoSEQ multiplex PCR, lists solely in-frame clones and lacks some. This table has around 76,000 clones, 75% to 90% appearing once. The sequencing input was PBMCs. The receptors come from a woman aged 50 to 60 with colorectal cancer.

The V and J genes are TRBV10-3 and TRBJ2-5; 7 nucleotides align to TRBD2. In germline, CDR1 is ENHRY, CDR2 SYGVKD. V lost 6 bases to trimming and J lost 3 bases; unmatched junction nucleotides: 7. This CDR3 has 14 residues. The CDR3 protein is CAIRGDYPEETQYF. CDR3 DNA: TGTGCCATCAGGGGGGACTACCCAGAAGAGACCCAGTACTTC.

This chain connects TRBV10-3 to TRBJ2-3; 10 bases map to TRBD2. V lost 8 bases, J lost 0 bases, and 5 bases stayed unmatched. This CDR3 contains 15 residues. Germline values: CDR1 ENHRY, CDR2 SYGVKD. This CDR3 reads CAIGGLAESTDTQYF. CDR3 DNA: TGTGCCATCGGAGGACTAGCGGAAAGCACAGATACGCAGTATTTT.

This chain joins TRBV18 and TRBJ2-7; perhaps TRBD2 as D (6 bases). This CDR3 contains 12 residues. Trimming left V 2 bases short and J 4 bases short, with 6 bases between. Germline V CDR1 and CDR2: KGHSH, LQKENI. The DNA of the CDR3 is TGTGCCAGCTCACCAGGAGGGTACGAGCAGTACGTC. This translates into CASSPGGYEQYV.

This clone has more than one count but fewer than ten. J is TRBJ2-1 and V is TRBV20-1, with 7 bases that match TRBD1. This CDR3 contains 11 residues. Trimming removed 6 bases from V and 6 bases from J; junction bases left unmatched: 2. Germline V gene lookup returns CDR1 DFQATT and CDR2 SNEGSKA (reference sequence). CDR3 sequence: CSAAGGNEQFF. CDR3 coding DNA: TGCAGTGCGGCAGGGGGCAATGAGCAGTTCTTC.

V gene TRBV9 combines with J gene TRBJ2-5; 9 positions agree with TRBD2. In germline, CDR1 is SGDLS, CDR2 YYNGEE. CDR3 size: 15 residues. With 1 base clipped from V and 4 bases from J, the junction kept 5 bases outside the gene matches. As DNA, the CDR3 is TGTGCCAGCAGCGTAAGGGCGGGGGGGCCAGAGACCCAGTACTTC. It encodes CASSVRAGGPETQYF.

The gene calls are TRBV2 and TRBJ1-6; no definite D call. The V gene's germline CDR1 is SNHLY and CDR2 FYNNEI. CDR3 size: 15 residues. V lost 5 bases, J lost 7 bases, and 15 bases lay in between. DNA of the CDR3: TGTGCCAGCAGTACCTTGTTGGCCCAGAATTCACCCCTCCACTTT. Translated: CASSTLLAQNSPLHF.

The chain employs TRBV28 and TRBJ2-2; 7 bases are a match to TRBD1. CDR3 size: 14 residues. V gave up 6 bases and J gave up 4 bases; unmatched junction bases: 5. Germline-derived CDR1 and CDR2 are MDHEN and SYDVKM. The CDR3 region has the DNA TGTGCCAGCAGCCGGGACAGCGGCACCGGGGAGCTGTTTTTT. This sequence encodes CASSRDSGTGELFF.

The count of this clone is one. Relative to the germline gene, one junction end is altered; a read error may explain this. This rearrangement joins TRBV7-2 to TRBJ2-3; 8 bases agree with TRBD1. The CDR3 consists of 13 residues. Per germline, CDR1 SGHTA and CDR2 FQGNSA. The CDR3 spells CASSPHQGADPLF. The DNA of the CDR3 is TGTGCCAGCAGCCCTCATCAGGGGGCCGACCCCCTCTTT.

The J gene is TRBJ1-2, the V gene TRBV28, with TRBD1 identical over 7 bases. The J segment lost 2 bases and the V segment lost 6 bases, leaving 6 bases of the junction unmatched. The V gene's germline CDR1 is MDHEN and CDR2 SYDVKM. The CDR3 has 14 amino acids. Here the CDR3 reads CASRPKTGNYGYTF. Here the CDR3 DNA reads TGTGCCAGCAGACCTAAGACAGGGAACTATGGCTACACCTTC.

This clone appeared a single time. This chain joins TRBV2 and TRBJ2-5, with 8 positions matching TRBD1. This CDR3 comprises 13 residues. Germline lookup yields CDR1 SNHLY and CDR2 FYNNEI. V lost 6 bases to trimming and J lost 5 bases; unmatched junction nucleotides: 5. CDR3 loop: CASSRGLRETQYF. The CDR3 DNA sequence: TGTGCCAGCAGCAGGGGGCTTAGGGAGACCCAGTACTTC.

The chain is built from TRBV14 and TRBJ2-3, with D possibly matching TRBD1 (6 bases). Germline V gene sequence: CDR1 SGHDN, CDR2 FVKESK. The V end lost 2 bases, the J end lost 0 bases, and 9 bases lay between the germline ends. The CDR3 totals 15 residues. In DNA, the CDR3 is TGTGCCAGCAGCCAAATAACAGGGAGCACAGATACGCAGTATTTT. Translation gives CASSQITGSTDTQYF.

The rearrangement joins TRBV28 to TRBJ1-5; TRBD1 agrees at 7 bases. This CDR3 has 16 residues. V was pared by 3 bases and J by 7 bases, with 12 bases of the junction left unmatched. Germline V CDR1 and CDR2: MDHEN, SYDVKM. The CDR3 loop is CASSFIYTGEGQPQHF. DNA for the CDR3: TGTGCCAGCAGTTTCATTTATACAGGGGAAGGACAGCCCCAGCATTTT.

This clone was observed a few times. The chain recombines TRBV7-2 with TRBJ2-1; 7 bases agree with TRBD1. CDR3 length equals 15 residues. Per the germline V gene, CDR1 is SGHTA and CDR2 is FQGNSA. With V trimmed by 5 bases and J by 2 bases, 6 bases remained unmatched. DNA of the CDR3: TGTGCCAGCAGCCTCGGGACAGTTCCCTACAATGAGCAGTTCTTC. This codes for CASSLGTVPYNEQFF.